Below are 16 T cell receptor beta chains sequenced from a single sample in a study of T cell responses to AZD1222 COVID-19 vaccine. Profiled with immunoSEQ multiplex PCR; TCRdb holds only in-frame clones, not every one. The sample records 120,000 or so clones, roughly nine tenths being singletons. This sample comprised peripheral blood, obtained on day 0 of AZD1222 vaccination. The source of these receptors is an adult in good health.

The chain is built from TRBV7-2 and TRBJ1-4; D remains ambiguous. V lost 1 base and J lost 0, with 3 bases in between. The CDR3 spans 14 residues. CDR1 and CDR2 (germline): SGHTA, FQGNSA. CDR3 in DNA: TGTGCCAGCAGCTTAGAGGCAACTAATGAAAAACTGTTTTTT. Encoded protein: CASSLEATNEKLFF.

The chain has TRBV18 and TRBJ2-7; D is ambiguous. The germline V and J ends were trimmed by 2 bases and 3 bases, with 17 bases remaining between them. Germline V gene data show CDR1 as KGHSH and CDR2 as LQKENI. The CDR3 extends over 16 amino acids. CDR3 sequence (DNA): TGTGCCAGCTCACCATTAGGAGAGAACGGAAACTACGAGCAGTACTTC. This sequence encodes CASSPLGENGNYEQYF.

The V and J genes are TRBV3-1 (or the pseudogene TRBV3-2) and TRBJ2-7; D tentatively reads TRBD1 or TRBD2 (7 bases each). Trimming removed 4 bases at V and 2 bases at J, with 15 bases between. Germline V gene sequence: CDR1 LGHDT, CDR2 YNNKEL (reference sequence). CDR3 length equals 15 residues. CDR3 nucleotides: TGTGCCAGCAGCCCTGTGACAGGGACTACCTACGAGCAGTACTTC. It specifies CASSPVTGTTYEQYF.

There are a few counts of this clone. The chain employs TRBV3-1 (or the pseudogene TRBV3-2) and TRBJ2-1; D is unresolved. In germline, CDR1 is LGHDT, CDR2 YNNKEL (reference sequence). This CDR3 has 12 amino acids. Trimming left V 6 bases short and J 8 bases short, with 11 bases between. The chain's CDR3 is CASSPDGYEQFF. The DNA for the CDR3 is TGTGCCAGCAGTCCCGACGGATATGAGCAGTTCTTC.

This clone was recorded once. V is TRBV10-1 and J is TRBJ1-3; D not certain. The length of the CDR3 is 13 residues. Trimming shortened V by 3 bases and J by 4 bases, and 7 bases separated the two germline ends. Germline V gene sequence: CDR1 WNHNN, CDR2 SYGVQD (reference sequence). CDR3 nucleotides: TGCGCCAGCAGTGATCAGCAGGGAAACACCATATATTTT. Residues: CASSDQQGNTIYF.

This clone occurred a few times. V usage is TRBV7-9 and J usage is TRBJ2-7; D is ambiguous. Per germline, CDR1 SEHNR and CDR2 FQNEAQ (reference sequence). V lost 4 bases, J lost 8 bases, and 27 bases lay in between. This CDR3 has 17 amino acids. CDR3: CASSSNRRNMAGVQQYF. DNA for the CDR3: TGTGCCAGCAGCTCCAACCGACGTAACATGGCCGGTGTACAGCAGTACTTC.

This chain joins TRBV7-9 and TRBJ2-7; the match to TRBD1 covers 10 bases. V was clipped by 8 bases and J by 7 bases; unmatched bases: 8. This CDR3 is built from 13 residues. Germline CDR1 and CDR2: SEHNR and FQNEAQ (reference sequence). CDR3 sequence reads: CASGDRGLEEQYF. The DNA of the CDR3 is TGTGCCAGCGGTGACAGGGGGCTGGAGGAGCAGTACTTC.

The chain has TRBV11-2 and TRBJ1-3; 8 bases are a match to TRBD1. V lost 5 bases to trimming and J lost 0 bases; unmatched junction nucleotides: 9. The CDR3 extends over 17 amino acids. Germline V gives CDR1 SGHAT, CDR2 FQNNGV. The CDR3 loop reads CASSPRDRPPSGNTIYF. The CDR3 DNA follows: TGTGCCAGCAGCCCCCGGGACAGGCCTCCCTCTGGAAACACCATATATTTT. The variable domain in full, completed from reference TRBV11-2 and TRBJ1-3, reads EAGVAQSPRYKIIEKRQSVAFWCNPISGHATLYWYQQILGQGPKLLIQFQNNGVVDDSQLPKDRFSAERLKGVDSTLKIQPAKLEDSAVYLCASSPRDRPPSGNTIYFGEGSWLTVV.

This chain links TRBV24-1 with TRBJ2-1, with TRBD2 matching over 8 bases. Germline loops: CDR1 KGHDR, CDR2 SFDVKD. V gave up 10 bases and J gave up 7 bases; unmatched junction bases: 8. The CDR3 loop spans 13 amino acids. The CDR3, as DNA: TGTGCCACTCAGCGGGAGCGGCAGAATGAGCAGTTCTTC. This encodes CATQRERQNEQFF.

This chain uses TRBV28 with TRBJ1-4; D unresolved. The CDR3 runs to 17 residues. V was shortened by 4 bases and J by 8 bases, with 23 bases between the two germline ends. Germline values: CDR1 MDHEN, CDR2 SYDVKM. CDR3 sequence reads: CASSSGSIGTRSEKLFF. In nucleotides, the CDR3 is TGTGCCAGCAGTTCTGGATCCATCGGCACCCGCTCCGAAAAACTGTTTTTT. Complete variable domain (other parts from reference TRBV28 and TRBJ1-4): DVKVTQSSRYLVKRTGEKVFLECVQDMDHENMFWYRQDPGLGLRLIYFSYDVKMKEKGDIPEGYSVSREKKERFSLILESASTNQTSMYLCASSSGSIGTRSEKLFFGSGTQLSVL.

The V gene is TRBV2, the J gene TRBJ2-7; 7 bases match TRBD1. This CDR3 contains 12 residues. Per the germline V gene, CDR1 is SNHLY and CDR2 is FYNNEI. V shed 7 bases, J shed 6 bases, and the junction held 6 bases outside the gene matches. The CDR3 bases are TGTGCCAGCACCGCTACAGGGGCCGAGCAGTACTTC. This encodes CASTATGAEQYF.

This rearrangement joins TRBV7-8 to TRBJ2-5; D may be TRBD1 or TRBD2 (5 bases each). The germline V gene encodes CDR1 SGHVS and CDR2 FQNEAQ. Deletions cut 5 bases from V and 5 bases from J, with 15 bases between. The CDR3 is 14 amino acids. The CDR3 sequence is CASSNRGPRETQYF. The CDR3 DNA sequence: TGTGCCAGCAGCAACCGGGGCCCGAGGGAGACCCAGTACTTC.

This chain connects TRBV28 to TRBJ2-1; 9 bases fit TRBD1. CDR1 MDHEN and CDR2 SYDVKM come from the germline V gene. The CDR3 length is 17 residues. J was trimmed by 4 bases and V by 6 bases; bases with no gene match: 13. CDR3: CASSPPAGTGSYNEQFF. The CDR3 DNA reads as TGTGCCAGCAGCCCCCCCGCCGGGACAGGGTCATACAATGAGCAGTTCTTC.

This clone was found a few times. The gene calls are TRBV5-1 and TRBJ2-7; 7 positions agree with TRBD1. V was clipped by 2 bases and J by 7 bases; unmatched bases: 12. Germline CDR1 and CDR2: SGHRS and YFSETQ. This CDR3 contains 15 residues. This CDR3 is CASSLQQGSLWEQYF. The CDR3 nucleotides read TGCGCCAGCAGCTTACAACAGGGGTCCCTTTGGGAGCAGTACTTC. Full variable domain (missing parts from reference TRBV5-1 and TRBJ2-7): KAGVTQTPRYLIKTRGQQVTLSCSPISGHRSVSWYQQTPGQGLQFLFEYFSETQRNKGNFPGRFSGRQFSNSRSEMNVSTLELGDSALYLCASSLQQGSLWEQYFGPGTRLTVT.

The gene calls are TRBV6-5 and TRBJ2-7, with D unclear. V was pared by 7 bases and J by 1 base, with 14 bases between. This CDR3 is 14 amino acids long. The V gene's germline CDR1 is MNHEY and CDR2 SVGAGI. In DNA form, the CDR3 reads TGTGCCAGCATTAAGCGAGGAATTTCCTACGAGCAGTACTTC. Translating it yields CASIKRGISYEQYF.

The V and J genes are TRBV5-1 and TRBJ2-2; no clear D. With 0 bases removed from V and 4 bases from J, the gap between germline ends came to 10 bases. There are 15 residues in the CDR3. CDR1 is SGHRS and CDR2 is YFSETQ in the germline V gene. CDR3 sequence (DNA): TGCGCCAGCAGCTTGGCGTTACCGGGCACCGGGGAGCTGTTTTTT. Encoded protein: CASSLALPGTGELFF. Filled out from reference TRBV5-1 and TRBJ2-2, the complete variable domain reads KAGVTQTPRYLIKTRGQQVTLSCSPISGHRSVSWYQQTPGQGLQFLFEYFSETQRNKGNFPGRFSGRQFSNSRSEMNVSTLELGDSALYLCASSLALPGTGELFFGEGSRLTVL.